This T cell receptor beta chain derives from a study of beta chain features in type 1 diabetes. Study context: There were 90 million to 110 million sorted cells examined across all samples.

Trimming took off 6 bases at V and 6 bases at J, with 17 bases between the two ends. CDR1 is SNHLY and CDR2 is FYNNEI in the germline V gene. This CDR3 is 14 amino acids long. Findings and limits, study-wide: Moderate but significant shortening of TCRB CDR3s was recorded in all four CD4+ subsets from Type 1 diabetes patients.

Worth noting for this clone: The antigen is unknown.

The study reverse transcribed the entire isolated RNA, so it sequenced expressed TCRB transcripts. Produced via immunoSEQ multiplex PCR; TCRdb's table is partial and in-frame only. The sample shows 150,000 to 200,000 clones, 6.5% to 9.5% of them seen only once. The sample was central memory CD4+ T cells from blood. This TCR was sampled from a middle-aged woman with type 1 diabetes. This chain uses TRBV2 with TRBJ1-2; D is unresolved. The CDR3 here is CASRGVALQDGYTF. CDR3 DNA sequence: TGTGCCAGCAGGGGTGTGGCCCTCCAGGATGGCTACACCTTC.